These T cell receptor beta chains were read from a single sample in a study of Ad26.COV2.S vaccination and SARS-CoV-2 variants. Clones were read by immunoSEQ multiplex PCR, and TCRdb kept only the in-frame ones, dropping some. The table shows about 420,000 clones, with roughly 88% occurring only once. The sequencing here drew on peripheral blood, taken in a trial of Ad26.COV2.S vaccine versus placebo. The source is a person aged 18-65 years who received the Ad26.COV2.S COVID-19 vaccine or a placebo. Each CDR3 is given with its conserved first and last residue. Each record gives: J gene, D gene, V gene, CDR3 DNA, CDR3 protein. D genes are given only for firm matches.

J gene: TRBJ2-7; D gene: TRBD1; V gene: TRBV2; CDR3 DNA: TGTGCCAGCAGCATGGACAGGCACGAGCAGTACTTC; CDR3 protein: CASSMDRHEQYF
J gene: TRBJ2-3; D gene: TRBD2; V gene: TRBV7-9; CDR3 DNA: TGTGCCAGCAGCCCGACTAGCGGAAACACAGATACGCAGTATTTT; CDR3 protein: CASSPTSGNTDTQYF
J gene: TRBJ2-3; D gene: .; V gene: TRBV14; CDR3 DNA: TGTGCCAGCAGCCAAGATGGGCAGGGGACGCAGTATTTT; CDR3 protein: CASSQDGQGTQYF
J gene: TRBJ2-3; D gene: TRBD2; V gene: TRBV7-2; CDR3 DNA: TGTGCCAGCAGCTTAGGGGCAGGGCGGGGGGATCAAGATACGCAGTATTTT; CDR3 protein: CASSLGAGRGDQDTQYF
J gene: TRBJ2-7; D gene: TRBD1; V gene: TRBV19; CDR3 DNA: TGTGCCAGTAGTACGACAGGGTGGAGCTCCTACGAGCAGTACTTC; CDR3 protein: CASSTTGWSSYEQYF
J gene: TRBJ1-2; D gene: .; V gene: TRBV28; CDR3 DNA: TGTGCCAGCAGTTTTATTTATGGCTACACCTTC; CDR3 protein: CASSFIYGYTF
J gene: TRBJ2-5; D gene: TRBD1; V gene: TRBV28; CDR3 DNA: TGTGCCAGCAGAACCGGGACAGGGGACCCCCAAGAGACCCAGTACTTC; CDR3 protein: CASRTGTGDPQETQYF
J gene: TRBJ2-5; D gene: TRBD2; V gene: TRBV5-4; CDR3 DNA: TGTGCCAGCAGCTCGAGTGACACTCTTAGCGGGGGGGCGGCAGAGACCCAGTACTTC; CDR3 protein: CASSSSDTLSGGAAETQYF
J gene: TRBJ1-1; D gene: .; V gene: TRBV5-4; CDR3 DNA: TGTGCCAGCAGCAGCGCCGGGACATTGAACACTGAAGCTTTCTTT; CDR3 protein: CASSSAGTLNTEAFF
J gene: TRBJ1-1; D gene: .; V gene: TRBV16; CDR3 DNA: TGTGCCAGCAGCCTCGGATCAAGTAACACTGAAGCTTTCTTT; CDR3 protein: CASSLGSSNTEAFF
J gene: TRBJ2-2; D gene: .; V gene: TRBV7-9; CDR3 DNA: TGTGCCAGCAGCTTAGAGGTCGGGGAGCTGTTTTTT; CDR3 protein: CASSLEVGELFF
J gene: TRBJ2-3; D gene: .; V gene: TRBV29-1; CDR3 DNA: TGCAGCGTTGAGATCGATAATCCCCCGGATACGCAGTATTTT; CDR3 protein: CSVEIDNPPDTQYF
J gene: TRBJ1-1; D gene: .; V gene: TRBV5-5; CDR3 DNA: TGTGCCAGCACCCCGGGGGGTCACACTGAAGCTTTCTTT; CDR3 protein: CASTPGGHTEAFF
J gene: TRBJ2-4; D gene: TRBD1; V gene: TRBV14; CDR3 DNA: TGTGCCAGCAGCCAAGGGCTCCGGGACAGGGTAAACATTCAGTACTTC; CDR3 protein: CASSQGLRDRVNIQYF
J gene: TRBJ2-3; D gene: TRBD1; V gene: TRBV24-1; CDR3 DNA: TGTGCCACCAGTGACCCCGGGACAGCTAGCACAGATACGCAGTATTTT; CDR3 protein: CATSDPGTASTDTQYF
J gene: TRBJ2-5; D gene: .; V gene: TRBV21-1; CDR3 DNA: TGTGCCAGCAGCTCCCGCGGGAATGGGGGCCCCCAAGAGACCCAGTACTTC; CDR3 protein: CASSSRGNGGPQETQYF
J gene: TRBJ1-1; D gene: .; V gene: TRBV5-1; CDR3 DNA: TGCGCCAGCAGCTTGATGGTGGACACTGAAGCTTTCTTT; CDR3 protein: CASSLMVDTEAFF
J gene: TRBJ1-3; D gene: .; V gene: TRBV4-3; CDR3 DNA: TGCGCCAGCAGCCAAGATTTCGCAGGGGCCGCGTCTGGAAACACCATATATTTT; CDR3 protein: CASSQDFAGAASGNTIYF
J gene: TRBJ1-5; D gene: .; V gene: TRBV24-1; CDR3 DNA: TGTGCCACCAGCGACCCCGGCGGGCAGCCCCAGCATTTT; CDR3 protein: CATSDPGGQPQHF
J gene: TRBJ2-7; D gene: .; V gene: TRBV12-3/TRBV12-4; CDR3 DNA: TGTGCCAGCAGTTTATACTTGGGGTACGAGCAGTACTTC; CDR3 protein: CASSLYLGYEQYF
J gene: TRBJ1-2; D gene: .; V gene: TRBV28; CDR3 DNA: TGTGCCAGCACTCGGACAGACGCCCCTTATGGCTACACCTTC; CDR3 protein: CASTRTDAPYGYTF
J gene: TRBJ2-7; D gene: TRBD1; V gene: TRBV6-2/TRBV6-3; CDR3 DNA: TGTGCCAGCAGTTACTCCCCCCAGGGGGCCTACGAGCAGTACTTC; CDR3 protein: CASSYSPQGAYEQYF
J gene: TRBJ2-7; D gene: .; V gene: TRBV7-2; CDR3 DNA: TGTGCCAGCAGCTTCTTCGTCGGGCTCGACGCCTCCTACGAGCAGTACTTC; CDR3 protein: CASSFFVGLDASYEQYF